The 10 T cell receptor beta chains presented below share a single source sample, sequenced in a study of patients and donors after allogeneic stem cell transplantation. TCRdb processed the RT-PCR reads anew with MiXCR; each CDR3 protein has one entry. This sample has fewer than 250,000 distinct CDR3 sequences, with roughly an eighth found just once. Sample: blood, either unsorted or a sorted T cell fraction (not recorded which). These receptors were obtained from a human donor who was either an allogeneic HSCT recipient or a stem cell or donor lymphocyte infusion donor (not recorded which). It is not recorded whose cells these are; they may come from a transplant donor.

The sample holds a few counts of this clonotype. The V gene is TRBV12-5, the J gene TRBJ2-1; no clear D. Germline-derived CDR1 and CDR2 are LGHNT and FRNRAP. The CDR3 has 12 amino acids. V dropped 7 bases and J dropped 5 bases, with 9 bases sitting between them. The CDR3: CASAFRDNEQFF. The CDR3 DNA reads TGTGCTAGTGCCTTCCGGGACAATGAGCAGTTCTTC.

The rearrangement links TRBV20-1 to TRBJ2-3; weak D call: TRBD1 (6 bases). The ends were cut back, 1 base at V and 2 bases at J, with 13 bases in the middle. There are 15 residues in the CDR3. CDR1 is DFQATT, CDR2 SNEGSKA, per germline (reference sequence). This chain's CDR3 is CSARAKQGYTDTQYF. For the CDR3, the DNA is TGCAGTGCTAGAGCGAAACAGGGTTACACAGATACGCAGTATTTT.

Concerning this clonotype: Being one base from a much bigger clone, this may be a read error. The rearrangement joins TRBV4-3 to TRBJ2-3, with D uncertain. Germline lookup yields CDR1 LGHNA and CDR2 YSLEER. The CDR3 sequence is 12 residues long. V lost 1 base, J lost 7 bases, and 6 bases lay in between. CDR3 coding DNA: TGCGCCAGCAGCCAAGGGGGAAATACGCAGTATTTT. Translating gives CASSQGGNTQYF.

V and J are TRBV2 and TRBJ2-5, with D perhaps TRBD1 or TRBD2 (5 bases each). V was pared by 4 bases and J by 1 base, with 13 bases between. CDR1 is SNHLY, CDR2 FYNNEI, per germline. The CDR3 consists of 15 residues. The CDR3 protein is CASSAGDLIQETQYF. The CDR3 region has the DNA TGTGCCAGCAGTGCCGGGGACCTCATCCAAGAGACCCAGTACTTC.

The chain is built from TRBV25-1 and TRBJ1-5; weak D call: TRBD1 (6 bases). Germline CDR1 reads MGHDK; CDR2 reads SYGVNS. The CDR3 spans 12 residues. V was trimmed by 10 bases and J by 6 bases, leaving 13 bases between them. Here the CDR3 reads CANNRAGQPQHF. The CDR3 coding sequence is TGTGCCAACAACAGGGCGGGTCAGCCCCAGCATTTT.

This clonotype has just a few counts. The genes are TRBV6-2 or TRBV6-3 and TRBJ2-5, with TRBD1 identical over 8 bases. Looked up from germline, CDR1 is MNHEY and CDR2 is SVGEGT. CDR3 length: 15 amino acids. The V segment lost 5 bases and the J segment 5 bases; nucleotides outside the gene matches: 10. CDR3: CASSRPGGAGETQYF. The CDR3 nucleotides read TGTGCCAGCAGTCGGCCAGGGGGCGCGGGGGAGACCCAGTACTTC.

This chain links TRBV7-9 with TRBJ1-1; no firm D call. Germline V CDR1 and CDR2: SEHNR, FQNEAQ (reference sequence). There are 15 residues in the CDR3. The V end lost 1 base, the J end lost 1 base, and 10 bases lay between the germline ends. The CDR3 DNA is TGTGCCAGCAGCTTAGGGTCGTCAGGGAACACTGAAGCTTTCTTT. This gives the protein CASSLGSSGNTEAFF.

In its sample, this clonotype was seen a few times. The gene calls are TRBV5-6 and TRBJ2-7; perhaps TRBD2 as D (5 bases). The length of the CDR3 is 16 residues. Trimming cost V 0 bases and J 0 bases, with 13 bases left between them. Looked up from germline, CDR1 is SGHDT and CDR2 is YYEEEE. The CDR3 coding sequence is TGTGCCAGCAGCTTGGGAGGGTCCCGGGTCTCCTACGAGCAGTACTTC. Residues: CASSLGGSRVSYEQYF.

This clonotype was counted a few times. V usage is TRBV7-6 and J usage is TRBJ2-5; 12 nucleotides agree with TRBD2. With V trimmed by 1 base and J by 5 bases, 8 bases remained unmatched. The CDR3 runs to 17 residues. Germline CDR1 is SGHVS and CDR2 is FNYEAQ. The CDR3 protein is CASSLEYGLAGRETQYF. In DNA form, the CDR3 reads TGTGCCAGCAGCTTAGAGTATGGACTAGCGGGGAGGGAGACCCAGTACTTC.

In its sample, this clonotype was seen a few times. This chain links TRBV7-3 with TRBJ2-3; 7 bases map to TRBD2. Looked up from germline, CDR1 is SGHTA and CDR2 is FQGTGA. The CDR3 consists of 13 residues. Trimming at V came to 5 bases and at J to 4 bases, leaving 3 bases not matched to a gene. The CDR3 sequence is CASSREVADTQYF. Here the CDR3 DNA reads TGTGCCAGCAGCCGGGAGGTTGCAGATACGCAGTATTTT.